These 31 T cell receptor beta chains were all obtained from the same sample, sequenced in a study of blood T cell repertoires in COVID-19. Profiled with immunoSEQ multiplex PCR; TCRdb holds only in-frame clones, not every one. The sample lists 150,000 to 180,000 clones; about 85% were seen once. The sample was peripheral blood. These receptors came from a man aged 55 to 70 with COVID-19, enrolled during active disease.

The rearrangement uses TRBV19 and TRBJ1-2, with 8 bases matching TRBD1. The V gene end was trimmed by 6 bases and the J gene end by 0 bases; junction bases not matched to a gene: 3. The CDR3 length is 14 residues. Germline V gives CDR1 LNHDA, CDR2 SQIVND (reference sequence). CDR3 coding DNA: TGTGCCAGTAGCGGACAGGGAGCTAACTATGGCTACACCTTC. Translation: CASSGQGANYGYTF.

CDR3 protein: CASSLRTGGPYEQYF. The DNA for the CDR3 is TGTGCCAGCAGCTTAAGGACAGGGGGTCCCTACGAGCAGTACTTC. The chain couples TRBV7-2 to TRBJ2-7; 10 nucleotides agree with TRBD1. Germline V lookup: CDR1 SGHTA, CDR2 FQGNSA. The V gene end was trimmed by 2 bases and the J gene end by 2 bases; junction bases not matched to a gene: 3. This CDR3 region has 15 residues. Supplemented by reference TRBV7-2 and TRBJ2-7, the full variable domain reads GAGVSQSPSNKVTEKGKDVELRCDPISGHTALYWYRQSLGQGLEFLIYFQGNSAPDKSGLPSDRFSAERTGGSVSTLTIQRTQQEDSAVYLCASSLRTGGPYEQYFGPGTRLTVT.

In DNA form, the CDR3 reads TGTGCCAGTAGGCTCGGGGGATCCAGGGCTTCACCCCTCCACTTT. This codes for CASRLGGSRASPLHF. The chain employs TRBV19 and TRBJ1-6; D is perhaps TRBD1 (5 bases). The length of the CDR3 is 15 residues. Germline CDR1 is LNHDA and CDR2 is SQIVND (reference sequence). Trimming shortened V by 6 bases and J by 9 bases, and 18 bases separated the two germline ends.

This clone was observed a handful of times. The chain has TRBV5-5 and TRBJ2-3, with a tentative D call TRBD2 (6 bases). The CDR3 is made up of 17 amino acids. Looked up from germline, CDR1 is SGHKS and CDR2 is YYEKEE (reference sequence). Trimming took 5 bases from V and 0 from J, leaving 19 bases between them. The CDR3, as DNA: TGTGCCAGCAGGGATCTGTTCGGGGGTCGCAGCACAGATACGCAGTATTTT. Its translation is CASRDLFGGRSTDTQYF.

The V and J genes are TRBV5-1 and TRBJ2-5; D may be TRBD1 (5 bases). Germline V CDR1 and CDR2: SGHRS, YFSETQ. The V end was cut by 0 bases, the J end by 3 bases, with 6 bases between. There are 13 residues in the CDR3. The CDR3 sequence is CASSLVTEETQYF. CDR3 in DNA: TGCGCCAGCAGCTTGGTGACAGAAGAGACCCAGTACTTC.

This clone has just a few counts. This sequence joins TRBV7-2 and TRBJ2-1; 9 nucleotides match TRBD1. The CDR3 is 12 amino acids. J was trimmed by 16 bases and V by 4 bases; bases with no gene match: 8. Germline CDR1 SGHTA, CDR2 FQGNSA. CDR3 nucleotides: TGTGCCAGCAGCTCGGGACAGGGAAACTTATTCTTC. This translates into CASSSGQGNLFF.

V usage is TRBV6-5 and J usage is TRBJ1-5, with D tentatively TRBD1 (5 bases). CDR3 length: 15 amino acids. V was cut by 4 bases and J by 4 bases, with 14 bases left in between. CDR1 is MNHEY and CDR2 is SVGAGI in the germline V gene. The CDR3 spells CASSLGGPTNQPQHF. The CDR3 region has the DNA TGTGCCAGCAGTTTGGGGGGACCCACAAATCAGCCCCAGCATTTT.

This chain connects TRBV7-2 to TRBJ2-5, with D tentatively TRBD2 (7 bases). Deletions cut 5 bases from V and 5 bases from J, with 15 bases between. Germline V gene data show CDR1 as SGHTA and CDR2 as FQGNSA. CDR3 length: 14 amino acids. CDR3 sequence: CASSPAGAGETQYF. The CDR3 nucleotides read TGTGCCAGCAGCCCCGCGGGGGCGGGGGAGACCCAGTACTTC.

The chain recombines TRBV19 with TRBJ1-5, with no clear D. V was shortened by 3 bases and J by 4 bases, with 7 bases between the two germline ends. The CDR3 contains 13 residues. Germline V gene data show CDR1 as LNHDA and CDR2 as SQIVND (reference sequence). The CDR3 region is CASSIAGNQPQHF. CDR3 in DNA: TGTGCCAGTAGTATCGCCGGGAATCAGCCCCAGCATTTT. The whole variable domain, remainder taken from reference TRBV19 and TRBJ1-5, is DGGITQSPKYLFRKEGQNVTLSCEQNLNHDAMYWYRQDPGQGLRLIYYSQIVNDFQKGDIAEGYSVSREKKESFPLTVTSAQKNPTAFYLCASSIAGNQPQHFGDGTRLSIL.

V gene TRBV18 combines with J gene TRBJ2-2, with D perhaps matching TRBD1 (5 bases). Trimming left V 4 bases short and J 4 bases short, with 16 bases between. The germline V gene has CDR1 KGHSH and CDR2 LQKENI. This CDR3 has 16 residues. The CDR3 DNA sequence: TGTGCCAGCTCACAATCAGGGCAGGGAAGCACCGGGGAGCTGTTTTTT. It specifies CASSQSGQGSTGELFF.

The V gene is TRBV4-2, the J gene TRBJ1-4; 7 bases match TRBD1. The V gene's germline CDR1 is LGHNA and CDR2 YNFKEQ. The CDR3 has 16 amino acids. The J segment lost 7 bases and the V segment lost 0 bases, leaving 8 bases of the junction unmatched. CDR3 bases: TGTGCCAGCAGCCAAGATTTGAGGGGGCAGGTTGAAAAACTGTTTTTT. Translated: CASSQDLRGQVEKLFF.

This sequence joins TRBV6-6 and TRBJ1-2; TRBD1 might be the D (6 bases). This CDR3 is built from 15 residues. The ends were cut back, 6 bases at V and 4 bases at J, with 18 bases in the middle. From germline, CDR1 is MNHNY and CDR2 SVGAGI (reference sequence). The CDR3 DNA sequence: TGTGCCAGCAGCCTCCAGGGGAAGGGCGCCTATGGCTACACCTTC. Translated: CASSLQGKGAYGYTF.

The chain's CDR3 is CASSKGTGTANTEAFF. CDR3 bases: TGCGCCAGCAGCAAGGGAACCGGGACAGCGAACACTGAAGCTTTCTTT. The V and J genes are TRBV5-1 and TRBJ1-1; 7 bases match TRBD1. The junction had 10 bases not matched to a gene; V was cut back by 4 bases and J by 1 base. The CDR3 contains 16 residues. Germline lookup yields CDR1 SGHRS and CDR2 YFSETQ. The full variable domain, completed using reference TRBV5-1 and TRBJ1-1, is KAGVTQTPRYLIKTRGQQVTLSCSPISGHRSVSWYQQTPGQGLQFLFEYFSETQRNKGNFPGRFSGRQFSNSRSEMNVSTLELGDSALYLCASSKGTGTANTEAFFGQGTRLTVV.

To note about this clone: The germline gene is not matched at one end of the junction; a read error may be the cause. The rearrangement links TRBV7-7 to TRBJ2-2, with 11 bases matching TRBD1. The CDR3 is 15 amino acids. Per germline, CDR1 SSHAT and CDR2 FNYEAQ (reference sequence). The CDR3 region is CASSKGQGATGELFF. In DNA form, the CDR3 reads TGTGCTAGCAGCAAAGGACAGGGGGCTACCGGGGAGCTGTTTTTT.

The V and J genes are TRBV24-1 and TRBJ2-3; tentative D call: TRBD1 (6 bases). The V end was cut by 0 bases, the J end by 0 bases, with 15 bases between. Per germline, CDR1 KGHDR and CDR2 SFDVKD. This CDR3 has 18 amino acids. The CDR3, as DNA: TGTGCCACCAGTGATTTGCTCCAGGGGCCAACTAGCACAGATACGCAGTATTTT. It is translated as CATSDLLQGPTSTDTQYF.

The V call is TRBV5-4, the J call TRBJ2-7, with TRBD2 as a possible D gene (5 bases). The CDR3 is made up of 14 amino acids. Trimming shortened V by 6 bases and J by 6 bases, and 19 bases separated the two germline ends. The V gene's germline CDR1 is SGHNT and CDR2 YYREEE (reference sequence). CDR3 sequence: CASTFGVGLGEQYF. CDR3 DNA sequence: TGTGCCAGCACCTTCGGGGTAGGGCTTGGCGAGCAGTACTTC.

CDR3 sequence reads: CASVLASGILQGEQYF. The CDR3 DNA reads TGTGCCAGCGTCTTGGCTAGCGGGATCCTCCAGGGCGAGCAGTACTTC. This chain connects TRBV2 to TRBJ2-7; 9 bases line up with TRBD2. Germline values: CDR1 SNHLY, CDR2 FYNNEI. The J segment lost 6 bases and the V segment lost 8 bases, leaving 17 bases of the junction unmatched. The CDR3 totals 16 residues.

This clone has just one count. This chain links TRBV7-9 with TRBJ1-1; D may be TRBD1 (6 bases). The ends were cut back, 5 bases at V and 0 bases at J, with 10 bases in the middle. This CDR3 comprises 14 residues. The V gene's germline CDR1 is SEHNR and CDR2 FQNEAQ (reference sequence). The CDR3 region is CASSKRTVNTEAFF. DNA for the CDR3: TGTGCCAGCAGCAAACGGACAGTGAACACTGAAGCTTTCTTT.

The chain combines TRBV11-3 with TRBJ2-4; 9 bases are a match to TRBD2. CDR1 is SGHNT, CDR2 YENEEA, per germline. The CDR3 length is 17 residues. Trimming removed 4 bases from V and 6 bases from J; junction bases left unmatched: 13. The CDR3, as DNA: TGTGCCAGCAGCTCTAGCGGGGCAGCCAACTCGCCAAACATTCAGTACTTC. This translates into CASSSSGAANSPNIQYF.

This chain links TRBV11-3 with TRBJ1-1; TRBD1 aligns across 8 bases. The CDR3 loop spans 15 amino acids. V gave up 5 bases and J gave up 0 bases; unmatched junction bases: 5. Germline lookup yields CDR1 SGHNT and CDR2 YENEEA. The CDR3 nucleotides are TGTGCCAGCAGCCGAACGACAGGGGTGAACACTGAAGCTTTCTTT. Its translation: CASSRTTGVNTEAFF. The whole variable domain, remainder taken from reference TRBV11-3 and TRBJ1-1, is EAGVVQSPRYKIIEKKQPVAFWCNPISGHNTLYWYLQNLGQGPELLIRYENEEAVDDSQLPKDRFSAERLKGVDSTLKIQPAELGDSAVYLCASSRTTGVNTEAFFGQGTRLTVV.

The genes are TRBV7-2 and TRBJ1-2; the match to TRBD1 covers 8 bases. The CDR3 runs 16 residues. CDR1 is SGHTA and CDR2 is FQGNSA in the germline V gene. Losses at the gene ends were 5 bases for V and 2 bases for J; bases not matched to a gene: 10. CDR3 sequence reads: CASSPDRGLQNYGYTF. CDR3 nucleotides: TGTGCCAGCAGCCCAGACAGGGGCCTACAAAACTATGGCTACACCTTC.

V and J are TRBV3-1 (or the pseudogene TRBV3-2) and TRBJ1-3; D is ambiguous. CDR3 length: 14 amino acids. The V and J ends lost 3 bases and 0 bases respectively, with 6 bases between them. The germline V gene has CDR1 LGHDT and CDR2 YNNKEL (reference sequence). The CDR3 reads CASSHVNSGNTIYF. CDR3 nucleotides: TGTGCCAGCAGCCACGTAAACTCTGGAAACACCATATATTTT.

The chain links TRBV7-2 to TRBJ1-2, with D possibly TRBD1 on 5 matching bases. V was cut by 5 bases and J by 6 bases, with 16 bases left in between. The V gene's germline CDR1 is SGHTA and CDR2 FQGNSA. The CDR3 has 14 residues. The CDR3 region has the DNA TGTGCCAGCAGCCGTTGGGAGGGGACTGATGGCTACACCTTC. It encodes CASSRWEGTDGYTF.

This chain connects TRBV7-9 to TRBJ2-6; D might be TRBD2 (6 bases). Trimming removed 5 bases at V and 3 bases at J, with 8 bases between. There are 14 residues in the CDR3. The germline gives CDR1 SEHNR, CDR2 FQNEAQ (reference sequence). The chain's CDR3 is CASSLGSGANVLTF. The DNA for the CDR3 is TGTGCCAGCAGCCTCGGGAGTGGGGCCAACGTCCTGACTTTC.

CDR3 loop: CASSPSAGNTIYF. The CDR3 region has the DNA TGTGCCAGCTCACCATCGGCTGGAAACACCATATATTTT. J is TRBJ1-3 and V is TRBV18; D is undetermined. With 2 bases removed from V and 2 bases from J, the gap between germline ends came to 4 bases. The CDR3 is 13 residues long. From germline, CDR1 is KGHSH and CDR2 LQKENI.

This clone has just one count. The chain couples TRBV11-3 to TRBJ2-1; 9 bases map to TRBD1. This CDR3 contains 16 residues. J gave up 4 bases and V 5 bases, and 9 bases lay outside the gene matches. Per germline, CDR1 SGHNT and CDR2 YENEEA. The CDR3 loop reads CASSPTQGASYNEQFF. CDR3 sequence (DNA): TGTGCCAGCAGCCCGACACAGGGGGCGTCGTACAATGAGCAGTTCTTC.

The rearrangement joins TRBV28 to TRBJ1-2; 8 bases are shared with TRBD1. Germline lookup yields CDR1 MDHEN and CDR2 SYDVKM. Trimming cost V 7 bases and J 2 bases; bases outside gene matches: 6. This CDR3 contains 14 residues. For the CDR3, the DNA is TGTGCCAGCACCAGACAGGGGAACAACTATGGCTACACCTTC. Protein: CASTRQGNNYGYTF.

The table lists this clone with a few counts. The rearrangement uses TRBV3-1 (or the pseudogene TRBV3-2) and TRBJ2-5; 10 nucleotides agree with TRBD1. Germline V gene lookup returns CDR1 LGHDT and CDR2 YNNKEL (reference sequence). Trimming at V came to 8 bases and at J to 6 bases, leaving 21 bases not matched to a gene. This CDR3 comprises 18 residues. The CDR3 sequence: CASYPARKDRGIRKTQYF. The CDR3 DNA reads as TGTGCCAGCTACCCGGCCCGGAAGGACAGGGGGATAAGAAAGACCCAGTACTTC.

CDR3 loop: CASSFTGQGSQPQHF. The CDR3, as DNA: TGTGCCAGCAGTTTTACGGGACAGGGCAGCCAGCCCCAGCATTTT. The chain couples TRBV28 to TRBJ1-5; TRBD1 matches 9 bases. This CDR3 spans 15 amino acids. Germline assignment: CDR1 MDHEN and CDR2 SYDVKM. V trimming: 3 bases; J trimming: 7 bases; junction bases outside the gene matches: 7.

The J gene is TRBJ1-5, the V gene TRBV6-4; no clear D gene. This CDR3 has 17 amino acids. Germline V gene lookup returns CDR1 MRHNA and CDR2 SNTAGT. V gave up 6 bases and J gave up 11 bases, with 29 bases separating them. The CDR3 sequence: CASSGVLDGRIVGSQHF. CDR3 nucleotide sequence: TGTGCCAGCAGCGGCGTCCTGGACGGGAGGATAGTAGGGTCCCAGCATTTT.

The chain combines TRBV25-1 with TRBJ1-2, with D uncertain. CDR1 and CDR2 from the germline V gene are MGHDK and SYGVNS. This CDR3 has 12 amino acids. V lost 8 bases and J 8 bases, leaving 15 bases between the germline ends. CDR3 in amino acids: CASQPGIDGYTF. DNA of the CDR3: TGTGCCAGCCAACCGGGGATCGACGGCTACACCTTC.